This entry is about one T cell receptor beta chain. This clone has at least ten counts. The antigen this receptor binds is unknown. No quality values exist for individual bases; no much larger clone is one base distant. This record belongs to a study of metastatic and nonmetastatic thyroid tumors (dated by TCRdb to about 2020). About the full investigation: For patients with malignant and with benign thyroid disease, the researchers compared repertoires between peripheral blood samples and tumor or nodule tissue samples. Beyond this particular receptor, the publication reports: In both blood and tumor samples, malignant tumors were reported to have significantly higher TCR beta diversity than benign nodules.

None of the patients had been given any treatment before thyroid surgery. Using T-cell receptor beta sequencing, the study looked back at clinical samples from patients collected from the early 2010s to the late 2010s. Libraries were built with PCR. The listed sequencing device is Illumina HiSeq 4000. High-throughput sequencing was used to profile the TCR beta-chain CDR3 region of each patient. The authors processed their data as follows. Drawing on CDR3 differences between clinicopathological groups, the researchers built a classifier meant to tell apart patients with distant-metastatic papillary thyroid cancer. The Shannon index was used to measure repertoire diversity, and the Morisita-Horn index was used to measure how similar tumor and blood repertoires were. TCRdb reprocessing: public reads trimmed at Q25 with fastp, clones called with MiXCR, in-frame beta chains kept. What appears here as the V and J calls and clone size reflects TCRdb's work, not the paper's. The sample data list under 100,000 clones, and roughly 8.6% of these were observed just once. The top ten constitute 8.8% of the sample.

Sequencing was done on a sample of blood. The TCR comes from a female donor with papillary thyroid cancer or a benign thyroid nodule (not recorded which). Some clones in this sample may be carry-over from other donors' samples.

CDR3 protein: CASSQGIAGGADTQYF. Read as DNA, the sequence is TGTGCCAGCAGCCAAGGGATAGCGGGGGGTGCAGATACGCAGTATTTT. This chain joins TRBV4-2 to TRBJ2-3; 10 bases in the junction line up with TRBD2. Reading the germline V gene gives CDR1 LGHNA and CDR2 YNFKEQ. The CDR3, cysteine through phenylalanine, is 16 amino acids long. Only the CDR3 DNA is retained, 48 bases long and in frame from the first base. Germline trimming: 1 base from V, 4 bases from J; junction bases outside gene matches: 5.